This T cell receptor beta chain emerged from a study of post-analysis software for immune sequencing data. The overall study: The disease courses spanned relapsing-remitting, secondary progressive and progressive-relapsing forms of multiple sclerosis. Regarding the study as a whole: Patients carried several TRBV segments more frequently than controls did, and TRBV5-6, TRBV5-1 and TRBV20-1 were among them.

TCR beta libraries were prepared from cDNA with unique molecular identifiers. TCRdb processed the PCR reads anew with MiXCR; each CDR3 protein has one entry. This table holds some 240,000 distinct CDR3 sequences, 30% to 45% found once. The ends lost 5 bases at V and 6 bases at J; junction bases unmatched: 6. CDR3 length: 15 amino acids. CDR1 is SNHLY, CDR2 FYNNEI, per germline. To note about this clonotype: Its antigen is unidentified.

This TCR was recovered from a girl between 5 and 17 years old with multiple sclerosis. Sequencing was performed on blood. The chain employs TRBV2 and TRBJ2-1; 11 bases are shared with TRBD2. The CDR3 region has the DNA TGTGCCAGCAGTAGGGGACTAGCGGACGGCAATGAGCAGTTCTTC. Its protein product is CASSRGLADGNEQFF. Together with reference TRBV2 and TRBJ2-1, the CDR3 gives the full variable domain: EPEVTQTPSHQVTQMGQEVILRCVPISNHLYFYWYRQILGQKVEFLVSFYNNEISEKSEIFDDQFSVERPDGSNFTLKIRSTKLEDSAMYFCASSRGLADGNEQFFGPGTRLTVL.